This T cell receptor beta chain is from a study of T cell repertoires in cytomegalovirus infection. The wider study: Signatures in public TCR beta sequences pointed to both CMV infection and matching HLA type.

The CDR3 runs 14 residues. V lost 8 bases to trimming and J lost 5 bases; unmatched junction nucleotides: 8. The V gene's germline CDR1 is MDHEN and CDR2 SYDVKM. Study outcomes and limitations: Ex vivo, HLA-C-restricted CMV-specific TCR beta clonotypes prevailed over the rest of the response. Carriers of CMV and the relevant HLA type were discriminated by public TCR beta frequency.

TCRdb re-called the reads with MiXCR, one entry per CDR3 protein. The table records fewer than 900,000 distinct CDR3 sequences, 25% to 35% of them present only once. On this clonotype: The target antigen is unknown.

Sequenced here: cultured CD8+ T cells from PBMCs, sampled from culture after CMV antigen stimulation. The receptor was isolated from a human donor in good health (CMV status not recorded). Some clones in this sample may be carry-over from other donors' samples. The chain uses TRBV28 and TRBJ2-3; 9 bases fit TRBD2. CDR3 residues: CASSWRGGIDTQYF. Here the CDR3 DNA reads TGTGCCAGCTCTTGGCGGGGGGGCATAGATACGCAGTATTTT.